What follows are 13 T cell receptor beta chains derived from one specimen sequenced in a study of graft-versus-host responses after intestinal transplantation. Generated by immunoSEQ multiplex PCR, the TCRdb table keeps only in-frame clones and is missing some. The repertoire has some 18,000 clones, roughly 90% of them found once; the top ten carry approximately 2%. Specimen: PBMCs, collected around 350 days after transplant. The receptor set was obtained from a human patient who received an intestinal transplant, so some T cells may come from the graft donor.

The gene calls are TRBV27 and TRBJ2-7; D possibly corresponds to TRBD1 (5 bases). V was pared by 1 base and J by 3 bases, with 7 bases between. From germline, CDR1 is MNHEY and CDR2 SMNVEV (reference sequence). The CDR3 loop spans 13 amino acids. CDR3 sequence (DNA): TGTGCCAGCAGTTTATATCAGGGCTACGAGCAGTACTTC. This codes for CASSLYQGYEQYF.

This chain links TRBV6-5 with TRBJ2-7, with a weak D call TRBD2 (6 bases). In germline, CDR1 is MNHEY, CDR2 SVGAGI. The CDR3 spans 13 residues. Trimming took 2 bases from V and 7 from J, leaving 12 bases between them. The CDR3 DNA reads TGTGCCAGCAGTTACGGGGGAGGATGGGAGCAGTACTTC. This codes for CASSYGGGWEQYF.

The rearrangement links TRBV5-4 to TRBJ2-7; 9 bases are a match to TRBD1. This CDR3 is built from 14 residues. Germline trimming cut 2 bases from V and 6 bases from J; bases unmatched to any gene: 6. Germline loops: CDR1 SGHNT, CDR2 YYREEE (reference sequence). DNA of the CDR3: TGTGCCAGCAGCTTAGGACAGGGGCGGGTCGAGCAGTACTTC. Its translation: CASSLGQGRVEQYF.

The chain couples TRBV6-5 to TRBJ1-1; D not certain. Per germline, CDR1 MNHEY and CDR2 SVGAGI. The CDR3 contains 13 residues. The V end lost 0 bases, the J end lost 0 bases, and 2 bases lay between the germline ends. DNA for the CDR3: TGTGCCAGCAGTTACTCGCTGAACACTGAAGCTTTCTTT. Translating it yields CASSYSLNTEAFF.

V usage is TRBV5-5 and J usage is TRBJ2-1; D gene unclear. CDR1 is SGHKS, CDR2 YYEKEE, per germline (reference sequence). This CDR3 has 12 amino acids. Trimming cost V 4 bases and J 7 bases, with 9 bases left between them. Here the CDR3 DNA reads TGTGCCAGCAGCGACGACGAGAATGAGCAGTTCTTC. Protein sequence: CASSDDENEQFF.

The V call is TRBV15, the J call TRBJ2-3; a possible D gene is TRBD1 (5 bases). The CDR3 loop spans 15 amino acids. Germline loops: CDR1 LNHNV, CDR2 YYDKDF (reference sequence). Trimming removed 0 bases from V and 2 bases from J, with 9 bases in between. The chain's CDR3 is CATSRDRQFTDTQYF. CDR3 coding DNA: TGTGCCACCAGCAGAGATCGACAGTTCACAGATACGCAGTATTTT. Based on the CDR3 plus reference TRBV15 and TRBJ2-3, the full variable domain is DAMVIQNPRYQVTQFGKPVTLSCSQTLNHNVMYWYQQKSSQAPKLLFHYYDKDFNNEADTPDNFQSRRPNTSFCFLDIRSPGLGDTAMYLCATSRDRQFTDTQYFGPGTRLTVL.

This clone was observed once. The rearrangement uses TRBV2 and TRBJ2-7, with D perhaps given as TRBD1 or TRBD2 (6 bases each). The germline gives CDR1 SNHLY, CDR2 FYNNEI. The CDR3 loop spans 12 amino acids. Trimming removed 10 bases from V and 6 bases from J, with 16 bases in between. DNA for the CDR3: TGTGCCACCACCTTAGGGGGGCCCGAGCAGTACTTC. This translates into CATTLGGPEQYF.

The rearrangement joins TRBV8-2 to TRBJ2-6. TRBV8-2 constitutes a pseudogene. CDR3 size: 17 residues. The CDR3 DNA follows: TGTGGCAAGAGAGTGAAGATAACACAAAGTCGGGCCAACGTCCTGACTTTC. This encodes CGKRVKITQSRANVLTF.

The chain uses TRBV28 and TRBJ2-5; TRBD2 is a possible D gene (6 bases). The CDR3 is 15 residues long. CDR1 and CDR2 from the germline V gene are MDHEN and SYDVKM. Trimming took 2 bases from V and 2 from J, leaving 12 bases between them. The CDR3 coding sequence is TGTGCCAGCAGTTTAAGTAGCGGCATACAAGAGACCCAGTACTTC. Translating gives CASSLSSGIQETQYF.

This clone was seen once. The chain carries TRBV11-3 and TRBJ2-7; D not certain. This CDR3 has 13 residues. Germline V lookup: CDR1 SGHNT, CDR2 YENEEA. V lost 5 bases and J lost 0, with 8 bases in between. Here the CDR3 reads CASSPGASYEQYF. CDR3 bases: TGTGCCAGCAGCCCAGGAGCCTCCTACGAGCAGTACTTC.

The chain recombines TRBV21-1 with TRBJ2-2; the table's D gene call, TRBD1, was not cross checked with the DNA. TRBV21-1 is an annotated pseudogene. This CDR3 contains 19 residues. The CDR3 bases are TGTGCCAGCAGCACCGGGACAGAAAAACCAAAACCTTTCACCGGGGAGCTGTTTTTT. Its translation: CASSTGTEKPKPFTGELFF.

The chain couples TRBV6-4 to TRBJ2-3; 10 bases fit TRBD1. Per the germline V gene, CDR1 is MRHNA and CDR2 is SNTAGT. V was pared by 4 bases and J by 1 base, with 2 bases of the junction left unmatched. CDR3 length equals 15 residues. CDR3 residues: CASSAGTGGTDTQYF. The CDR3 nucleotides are TGTGCCAGCAGTGCCGGGACAGGGGGCACAGATACGCAGTATTTT.

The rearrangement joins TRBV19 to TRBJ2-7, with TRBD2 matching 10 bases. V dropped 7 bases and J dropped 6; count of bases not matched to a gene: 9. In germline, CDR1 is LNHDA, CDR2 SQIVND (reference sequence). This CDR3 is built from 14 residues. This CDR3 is CASKSSGSYSEQYF. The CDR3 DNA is TGTGCCAGTAAGTCTAGCGGGAGTTATAGCGAGCAGTACTTC.